A single T cell receptor (beta chain) is shown here with its context. Its antigen specificity is not known. Base qualities are not provided; no much larger clone lies one nucleotide away. The data derive from a study of shared clonotypes between healthy human individuals (dated by TCRdb to 2020 to 2022). In terms of the full investigation: A few men and two women, aged 18 to 49 years, made up the cohort. To increase sequencing depth and limit assay-specific biases, TCR repertoire library preparation and sequencing were carried out by different laboratories using diverse techniques. Blood TCR repertoires of roughly five healthy adults were deeply sequenced to estimate repertoire size and the extent of clonotype sharing between individuals. Per donor, leukapheresis produced somewhere between about 0.9 and 9.5 billion PBMCs. Results and caveats for the whole study, not just this receptor: Only blood was sampled, and tissue TCR repertoires likely differ from those in blood. Based on pairwise subsampling, the degree of clonotype sharing among donors was expected to be affected by sequencing depth. The small number of donors limited the genetic and exposure-history diversity represented.

TCR CDR3 regions were amplified from genomic DNA by multiplex PCR using the deep immunoSEQ assay. Extracted genomic DNA from each cell subset was spread evenly across all wells of several immunoSEQ 96-well plates, with each plate serving as a replicate. Each replicate PCR for unsorted PBMC received about 300 ng genomic DNA, equal to 30,000 to 35,000 T cell genomes. Ten immunoSEQ deep assay plates were used to sequence the unsorted PBMC genomic DNA. Purified libraries were measured with a Qubit 3.0 fluorometer, size-checked on a Bioanalyzer 2100, and measured again with the KAPA Library Quantification kit. Each immunoSEQ 96-well plate was sequenced on its own single-read 150-cycle Illumina NextSeq 550 flow cell. As for how the authors treated the data: The immunoSEQ output contained only junctional sequences without quality scores, so filtering could not match that applied to full-length reads. To assign V/J genes and CDR3, sequences were annotated against IMGT germline references using PyIR, a Python wrapper for IgBLAST v1.9. Any read was removed if the V/J assignment was weak (E-value above 1e-6), the CDR3 was missing, or the read contained stop codons, out-of-frame junctions, or ambiguous translated residues. A V3J clonotype was defined by an identical inferred V gene, J gene, and CDR3 amino acid sequence. Percentage overlap between repertoires was calculated by dividing the number of shared unique clonotypes by the size of the smaller repertoire. RTK rarefaction, the Chao1 estimator, and Recon v2.1 estimates of unobserved clonotypes were used to assess repertoire richness. This immuneACCESS table, as held by TCRdb, lists in-frame sequences with V and J called but not all clones. Of the missing ones, under half trace to an unresolved V gene in checked studies; the others have no known cause. The V and J calls and clone size come from that table; D and trimming were worked out from the DNA. This sample has about 490,000 clones in its table, and less than 80% of those were observed once. The ten largest clones take up about an eighth of the sample.

The donors were healthy, HIV-negative adults with no recently reported acute infections or vaccinations. Every donor was a Caucasian adult residing in Nashville, Tennessee, USA. In the unsorted samples, roughly 90 million PBMCs were counted, and genomic DNA was extracted using the QIAamp DNA Blood Mini kit. Blood was collected by leukapheresis, and PBMCs were isolated by Ficoll-Histopaque density gradient centrifugation and then cryopreserved in liquid nitrogen vapor phase. V is cut by 1 base and J by 6 bases, and the space between the germline ends is 11 bases. The CDR1 and CDR2 encoded by the germline V gene are SGHNT and YENEEA. The CDR3 measures 14 amino acids from cysteine to phenylalanine. Just CDR3 DNA is preserved here, 42 bases in frame from base 1.

The chain is assembled from TRBV11-3 and TRBJ2-3; the D gene is perhaps TRBD1, on 6 matching bases. The specimen sequenced was PBMCs. The TCR was taken from a woman between 40 and 55 years old in good health. Some clones in this sample may be carry-over from other donors' samples. The DNA sequence follows: TGTGCCAGCAGCTTAGGGGGGCTGATCGATACGCAGTATTTT. It translates as CASSLGGLIDTQYF.